The 10 T cell receptor beta chains presented below share a single source sample, sequenced in a study of vaccination effects on CD4 cells after COVID-19. Isolating CD4+ T cells followed more than eight days of culture. Antigens for these TCRs are unknown. Data came from immunoSEQ multiplex PCR; TCRdb stores just in-frame clones and leaves some out. The sample comprises more than 50,000 clones, approximately 80% of which are singletons, and approximately 2.8% rests with the top ten. Source: CD4+ T cells from PBMCs cultured without peptide, taken before COVID-19 vaccination. The receptors stem from a human donor who received a COVID-19 vaccine.

The chain carries TRBV6-4 and TRBJ2-7; no reliable D call. The ends were cut back, 3 bases at V and 2 bases at J, with 8 bases in the middle. The germline V gene encodes CDR1 MRHNA and CDR2 SNTAGT. The CDR3 covers 13 residues. The CDR3 nucleotides read TGTGCCAGCAGTGATCCGATCACCTACGAGCAGTACGTC. It yields the protein CASSDPITYEQYV.

This clone was recorded once. The rearrangement links TRBV18 to TRBJ1-1, with D maybe TRBD1 (5 bases). Germline values: CDR1 KGHSH, CDR2 LQKENI. This CDR3 comprises 13 residues. Trimming pared 6 bases from V and 0 bases from J, leaving 8 bases between. CDR3 sequence: CASSDTMNTEAFF. CDR3 in DNA: TGTGCCAGCTCGGACACCATGAACACTGAAGCTTTCTTT.

The chain combines TRBV12-3 or TRBV12-4 with TRBJ2-2; D unresolved. This CDR3 is built from 12 residues. Trimming left V 3 bases short and J 5 bases short, with 4 bases between. CDR3 region: CASSFPTGELFF. The CDR3 bases are TGTGCCAGCAGTTTCCCTACCGGGGAGCTGTTTTTT.

CDR3: CASSYSRDRPYEQYV. DNA of the CDR3: TGTGCCAGCAGTTACTCTAGGGACAGACCCTACGAGCAGTACGTC. V is TRBV6-2 or TRBV6-3 and J is TRBJ2-7; 7 bases map to TRBD1. The CDR3 loop spans 15 amino acids. With 0 bases clipped from V and 2 bases from J, the junction kept 4 bases outside the gene matches. CDR1 and CDR2 from the germline V gene are MNHEY and SVGEGT.

The J gene is TRBJ1-1, the V gene TRBV4-3; 7 bases line up with TRBD1. CDR1 LGHNA and CDR2 YSLEER come from the germline V gene. V dropped 0 bases and J dropped 1; count of bases not matched to a gene: 5. CDR3 size: 16 residues. CDR3: CASSQDGRQGNTEAFF. As DNA, the CDR3 is TGCGCCAGCAGCCAAGATGGCCGACAGGGGAACACTGAAGCTTTCTTT.

The V and J genes are TRBV4-2 and TRBJ2-5; 9 nucleotides line up with TRBD1. CDR1 is LGHNA and CDR2 is YNFKEQ in the germline V gene. This CDR3 contains 17 residues. V dropped 1 base and J dropped 4; count of bases not matched to a gene: 10. CDR3 amino acids: CASSQATGGNLGETQYF. In nucleotides, the CDR3 is TGTGCCAGCAGCCAAGCTACAGGGGGCAATCTAGGAGAGACCCAGTACTTC.

The chain has TRBV7-9 and TRBJ1-4, with D uncertain. The CDR3 runs 15 residues. Germline CDR1 reads SEHNR; CDR2 reads FQNEAQ (reference sequence). V gave up 1 base and J gave up 8 bases, with 14 bases separating them. In DNA form, the CDR3 reads TGTGCCAGCAGCTTAGGGGTAGGCGAACGGGAAAAACTGTTTTTT. Translating it yields CASSLGVGEREKLFF.

The gene calls are TRBV5-1 and TRBJ2-5; D ambiguous. From germline, CDR1 is SGHRS and CDR2 YFSETQ. CDR3 length: 12 residues. V was shortened by 2 bases and J by 0 bases, with 2 bases between the two germline ends. The CDR3 nucleotides are TGCGCCAGCAGCTTCCACCAAGAGACCCAGTACTTC. Translating it yields CASSFHQETQYF. Together with reference TRBV5-1 and TRBJ2-5, the CDR3 gives the full variable domain: KAGVTQTPRYLIKTRGQQVTLSCSPISGHRSVSWYQQTPGQGLQFLFEYFSETQRNKGNFPGRFSGRQFSNSRSEMNVSTLELGDSALYLCASSFHQETQYFGPGTRLLVL.

The V call is TRBV6-5, the J call TRBJ2-3; D gene unclear. CDR3 size: 14 residues. Trimming shortened V by 8 bases and J by 2 bases, and 14 bases separated the two germline ends. The germline gives CDR1 MNHEY, CDR2 SVGAGI. CDR3 in DNA: TGTGCCAGCCGTAGAGGACCCACCACAGATACGCAGTATTTT. Protein product: CASRRGPTTDTQYF.

The chain recombines TRBV18 with TRBJ1-5; the match to TRBD1 covers 11 bases. This CDR3 spans 16 amino acids. CDR1 and CDR2 (germline): KGHSH, LQKENI. Trimming at V came to 6 bases and at J to 6 bases, leaving 10 bases not matched to a gene. The CDR3: CASSLTGTGGGQPQHF. The CDR3 DNA sequence: TGTGCCAGCTCGCTTACCGGGACAGGGGGTGGTCAGCCCCAGCATTTT.